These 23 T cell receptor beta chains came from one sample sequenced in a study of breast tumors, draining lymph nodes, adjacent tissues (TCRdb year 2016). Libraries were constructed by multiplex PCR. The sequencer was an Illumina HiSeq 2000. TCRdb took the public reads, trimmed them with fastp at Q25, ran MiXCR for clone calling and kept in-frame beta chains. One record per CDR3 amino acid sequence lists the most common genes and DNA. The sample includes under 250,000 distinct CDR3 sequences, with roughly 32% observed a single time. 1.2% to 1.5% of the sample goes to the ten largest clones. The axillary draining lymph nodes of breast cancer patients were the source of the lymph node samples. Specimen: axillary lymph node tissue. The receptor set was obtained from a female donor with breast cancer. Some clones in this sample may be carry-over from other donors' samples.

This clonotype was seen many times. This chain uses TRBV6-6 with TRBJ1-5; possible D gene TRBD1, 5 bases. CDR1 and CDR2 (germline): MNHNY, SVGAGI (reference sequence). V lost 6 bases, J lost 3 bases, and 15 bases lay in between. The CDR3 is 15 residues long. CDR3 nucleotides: TGTGCCAGCAGACCGGAGACAGCCCCCAATCAGCCCCAGCATTTT. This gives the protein CASRPETAPNQPQHF.

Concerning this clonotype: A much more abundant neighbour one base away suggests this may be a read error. CDR3 in amino acids: CASRPSGSSGANVLTF. For the CDR3, the DNA is TGTGCCAGCAGGCCTAGCGGAAGCTCTGGGGCCAACGTCCTGACTTTC. J is TRBJ2-6 and V is TRBV6-2 or TRBV6-3, with 7 bases aligning to TRBD2. V trimming: 6 bases; J trimming: 0 bases; junction bases outside the gene matches: 5. Germline assignment: CDR1 MNHEY and CDR2 SVGEGT. The CDR3 extends over 16 amino acids.

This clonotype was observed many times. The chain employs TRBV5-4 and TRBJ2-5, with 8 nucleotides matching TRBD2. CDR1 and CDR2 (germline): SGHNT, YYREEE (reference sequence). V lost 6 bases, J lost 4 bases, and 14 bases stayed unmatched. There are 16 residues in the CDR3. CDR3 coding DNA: TGTGCCAGCACCGAGACAGCGGGAGCTACCTCAGAGACCCAGTACTTC. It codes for CASTETAGATSETQYF.

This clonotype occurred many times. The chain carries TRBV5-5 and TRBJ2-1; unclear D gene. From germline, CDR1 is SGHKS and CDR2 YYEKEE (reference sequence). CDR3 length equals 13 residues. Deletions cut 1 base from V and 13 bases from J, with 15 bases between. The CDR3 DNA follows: TGTGCCAGCAGCTTGATTGGTGGAACTCTACAGTTCTTC. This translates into CASSLIGGTLQFF.

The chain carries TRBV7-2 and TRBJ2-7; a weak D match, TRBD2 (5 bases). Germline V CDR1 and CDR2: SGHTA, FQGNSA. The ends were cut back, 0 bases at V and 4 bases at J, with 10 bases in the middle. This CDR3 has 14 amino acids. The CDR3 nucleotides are TGTGCCAGCAGCTTAGCGCTCTCGGGGTACGAGCAGTACTTC. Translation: CASSLALSGYEQYF.

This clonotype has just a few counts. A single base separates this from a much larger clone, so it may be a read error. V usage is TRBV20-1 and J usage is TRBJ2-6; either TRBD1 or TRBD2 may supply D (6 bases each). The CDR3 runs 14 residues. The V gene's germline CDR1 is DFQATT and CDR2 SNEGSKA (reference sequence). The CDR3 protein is CSATGARGATVLTF. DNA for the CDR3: TGCAGTGCGACGGGTGCTAGGGGGGCCACCGTCCTGACTTTC.

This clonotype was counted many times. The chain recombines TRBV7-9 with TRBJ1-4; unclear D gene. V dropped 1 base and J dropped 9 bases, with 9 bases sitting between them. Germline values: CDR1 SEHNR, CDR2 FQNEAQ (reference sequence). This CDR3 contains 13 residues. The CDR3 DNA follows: TGTGCCAGCAGCTTAGAAGGGCGGCAAAAACTGTTTTTT. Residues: CASSLEGRQKLFF. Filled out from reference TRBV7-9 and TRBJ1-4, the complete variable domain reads DTGVSQNPRHKITKRGQNVTFRCDPISEHNRLYWYRQTLGQGPEFLTYFQNEAQLEKSRLLSDRFSAERPKGSFSTLEIQRTEQGDSAMYLCASSLEGRQKLFFGSGTQLSVL.

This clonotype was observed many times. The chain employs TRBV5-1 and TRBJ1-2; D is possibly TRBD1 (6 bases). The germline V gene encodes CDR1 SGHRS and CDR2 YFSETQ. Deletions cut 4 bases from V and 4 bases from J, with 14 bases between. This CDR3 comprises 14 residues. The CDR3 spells CASSPRDNSYGYTF. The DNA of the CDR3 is TGCGCCAGCAGCCCACGGGACAATTCCTATGGCTACACCTTC.

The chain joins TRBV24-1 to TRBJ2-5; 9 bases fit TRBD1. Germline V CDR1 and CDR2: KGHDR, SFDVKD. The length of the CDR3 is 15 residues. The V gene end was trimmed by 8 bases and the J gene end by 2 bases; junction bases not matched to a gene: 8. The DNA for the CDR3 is TGTGCCACCAACGTCTCCGGGACAGGGCAAGAGACCCAGTACTTC. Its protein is CATNVSGTGQETQYF.

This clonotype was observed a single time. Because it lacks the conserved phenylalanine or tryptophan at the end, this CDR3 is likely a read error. The CDR3 DNA follows: TGTGCCAGCAGCTTAACGAGACAGGGATATTCGGCTAACTATGGCTACACCCTC. Its protein product is CASSLTRQGYSANYGYTL. The V and J genes are TRBV7-8 and TRBJ1-2; 7 positions match TRBD1. The V and J ends lost 2 bases and 0 bases, in that order; junction bases with no gene match: 12. The CDR3 is 18 amino acids. The germline V gene encodes CDR1 SGHVS and CDR2 FQNEAQ.

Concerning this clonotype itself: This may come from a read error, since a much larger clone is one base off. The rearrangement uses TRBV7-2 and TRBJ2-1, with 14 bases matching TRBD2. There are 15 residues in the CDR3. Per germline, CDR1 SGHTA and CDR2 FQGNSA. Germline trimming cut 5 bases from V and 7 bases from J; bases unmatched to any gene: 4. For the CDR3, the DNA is TGTGCCAGCAGCCGGACTAGCGGGAGGAGGAATGAGCAGTTCTTC. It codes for CASSRTSGRRNEQFF.

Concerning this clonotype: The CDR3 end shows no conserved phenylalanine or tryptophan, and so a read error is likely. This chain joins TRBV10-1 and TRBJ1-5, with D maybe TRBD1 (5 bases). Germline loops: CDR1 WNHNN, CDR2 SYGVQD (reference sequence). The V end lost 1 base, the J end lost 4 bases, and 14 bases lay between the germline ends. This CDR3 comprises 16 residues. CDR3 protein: CASSEWREKGNQPQHS. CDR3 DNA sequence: TGCGCCAGCAGTGAGTGGCGTGAAAAGGGGAATCAGCCCCAGCATTCT.

The CDR3 nucleotides read TGTGCCAGTGGCTTGAATCAGGGTTCCTATGGCTACACCTTC. Its translation: CASGLNQGSYGYTF. The chain employs TRBV5-4 and TRBJ1-2; D is possibly TRBD1 (5 bases). Germline lookup yields CDR1 SGHNT and CDR2 YYREEE (reference sequence). The CDR3 is made up of 14 amino acids. Trimming left V 8 bases short and J 4 bases short, with 18 bases between.

The CDR3 region is CSVLPSGTETQYF. The CDR3 DNA is TGCAGCGTTTTGCCTAGCGGGACGGAGACCCAGTACTTC. This chain uses TRBV29-1 with TRBJ2-5, with 9 bases identical to TRBD2. V shed 5 bases and J 5 bases; nucleotides not matched to a gene: 6. Per the germline V gene, CDR1 is SQVTM and CDR2 is ANQGSEA. This CDR3 has 13 amino acids.

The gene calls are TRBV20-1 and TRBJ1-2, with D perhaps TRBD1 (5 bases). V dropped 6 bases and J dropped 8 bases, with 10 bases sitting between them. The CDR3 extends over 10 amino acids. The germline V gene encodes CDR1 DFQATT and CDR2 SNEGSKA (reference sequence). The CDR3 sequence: CSALWGGYTF. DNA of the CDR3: TGCAGTGCCCTGTGGGGCGGCTACACCTTC.

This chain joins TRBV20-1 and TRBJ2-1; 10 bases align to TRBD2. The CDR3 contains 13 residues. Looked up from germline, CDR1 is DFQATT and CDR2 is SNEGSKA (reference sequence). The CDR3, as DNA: TGCAGCGCTGGAGAGCTAGCGGGAGACCAGCAGTTCTTC. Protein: CSAGELAGDQQFF.

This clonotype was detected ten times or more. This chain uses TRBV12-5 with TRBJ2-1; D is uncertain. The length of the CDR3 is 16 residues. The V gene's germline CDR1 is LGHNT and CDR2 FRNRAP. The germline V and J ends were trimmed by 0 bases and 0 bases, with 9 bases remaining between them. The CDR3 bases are TGTGCTAGTGGTTTGGTAGTGCTGAGCTCCTACAATGAGCAGTTCTTC. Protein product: CASGLVVLSSYNEQFF.

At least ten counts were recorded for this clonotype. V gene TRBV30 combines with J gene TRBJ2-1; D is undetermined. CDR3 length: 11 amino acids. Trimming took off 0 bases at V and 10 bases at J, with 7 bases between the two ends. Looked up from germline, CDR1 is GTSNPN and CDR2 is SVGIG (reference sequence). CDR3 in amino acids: CAWSVRREQFF. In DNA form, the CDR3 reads TGTGCCTGGAGTGTACGGCGGGAGCAGTTCTTC.

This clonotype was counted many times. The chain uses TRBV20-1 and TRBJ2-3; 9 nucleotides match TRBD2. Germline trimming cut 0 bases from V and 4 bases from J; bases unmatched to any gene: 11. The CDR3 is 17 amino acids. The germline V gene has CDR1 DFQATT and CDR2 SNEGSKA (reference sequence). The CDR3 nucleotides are TGCAGTGCTAGAGATCAGGTCTTAGCGGGAGTCTCAGATACGCAGTATTTT. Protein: CSARDQVLAGVSDTQYF.

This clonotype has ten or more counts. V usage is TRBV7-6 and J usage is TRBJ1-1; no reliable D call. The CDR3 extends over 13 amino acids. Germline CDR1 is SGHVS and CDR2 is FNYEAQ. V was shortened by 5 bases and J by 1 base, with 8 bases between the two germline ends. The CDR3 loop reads CASSQSANTEAFF. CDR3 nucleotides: TGTGCCAGCAGCCAGTCGGCGAACACTGAAGCTTTCTTT.

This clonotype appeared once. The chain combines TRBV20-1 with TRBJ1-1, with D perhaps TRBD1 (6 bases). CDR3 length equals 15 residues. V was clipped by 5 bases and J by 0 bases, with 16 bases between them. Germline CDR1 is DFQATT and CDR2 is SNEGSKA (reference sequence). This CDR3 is CSAPKRTGMNTEAFF. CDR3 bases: TGCAGTGCTCCAAAGCGAACAGGGATGAACACTGAAGCTTTCTTT.

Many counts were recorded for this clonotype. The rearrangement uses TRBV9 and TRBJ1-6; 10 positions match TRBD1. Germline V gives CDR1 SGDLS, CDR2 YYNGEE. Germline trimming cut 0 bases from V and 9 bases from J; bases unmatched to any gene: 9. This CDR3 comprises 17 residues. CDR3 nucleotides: TGTGCCAGCAGCGTAGGTGGGACAGGGGTCGGGAGTTCACCCCTCCACTTT. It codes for CASSVGGTGVGSSPLHF.

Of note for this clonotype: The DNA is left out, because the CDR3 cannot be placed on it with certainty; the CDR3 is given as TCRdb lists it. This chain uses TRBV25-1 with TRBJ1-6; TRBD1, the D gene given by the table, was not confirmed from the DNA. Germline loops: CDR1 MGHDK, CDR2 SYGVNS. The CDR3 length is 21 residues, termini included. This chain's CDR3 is CASRGGTYICSATGYNSPLHF.